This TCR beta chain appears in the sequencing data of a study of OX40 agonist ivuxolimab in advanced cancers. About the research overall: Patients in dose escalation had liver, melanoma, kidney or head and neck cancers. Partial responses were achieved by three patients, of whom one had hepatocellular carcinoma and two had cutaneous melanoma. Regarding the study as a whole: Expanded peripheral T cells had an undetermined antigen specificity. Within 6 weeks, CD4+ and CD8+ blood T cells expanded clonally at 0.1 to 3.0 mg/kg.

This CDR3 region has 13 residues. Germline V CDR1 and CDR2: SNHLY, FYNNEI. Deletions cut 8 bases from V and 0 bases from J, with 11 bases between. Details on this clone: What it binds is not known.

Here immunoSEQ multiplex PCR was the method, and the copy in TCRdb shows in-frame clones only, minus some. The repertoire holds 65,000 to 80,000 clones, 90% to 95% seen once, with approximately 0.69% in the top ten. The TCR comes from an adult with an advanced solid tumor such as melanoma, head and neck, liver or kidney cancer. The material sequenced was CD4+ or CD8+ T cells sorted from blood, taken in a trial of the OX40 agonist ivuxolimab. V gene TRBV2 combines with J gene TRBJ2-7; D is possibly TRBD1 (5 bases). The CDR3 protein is CASSTGISYEQYF. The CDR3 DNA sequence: TGTGCCAGCTCTACAGGAATCTCCTACGAGCAGTACTTC. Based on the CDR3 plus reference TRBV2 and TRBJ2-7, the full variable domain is EPEVTQTPSHQVTQMGQEVILRCVPISNHLYFYWYRQILGQKVEFLVSFYNNEISEKSEIFDDQFSVERPDGSNFTLKIRSTKLEDSAMYFCASSTGISYEQYFGPGTRLTVT.